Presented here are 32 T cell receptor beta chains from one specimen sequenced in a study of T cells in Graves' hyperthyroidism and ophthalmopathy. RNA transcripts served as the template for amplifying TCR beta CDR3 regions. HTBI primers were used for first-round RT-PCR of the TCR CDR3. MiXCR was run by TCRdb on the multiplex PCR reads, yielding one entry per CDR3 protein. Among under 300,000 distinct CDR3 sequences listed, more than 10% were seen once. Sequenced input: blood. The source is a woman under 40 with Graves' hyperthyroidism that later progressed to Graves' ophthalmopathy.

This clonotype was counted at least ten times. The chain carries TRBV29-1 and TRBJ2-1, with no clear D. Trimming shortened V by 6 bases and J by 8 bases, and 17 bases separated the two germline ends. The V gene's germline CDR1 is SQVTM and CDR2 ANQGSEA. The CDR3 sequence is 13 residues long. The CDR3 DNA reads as TGCAGCGTCTTAAGCCCCAGCCGCGATGAGCAGTTCTTC. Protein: CSVLSPSRDEQFF.

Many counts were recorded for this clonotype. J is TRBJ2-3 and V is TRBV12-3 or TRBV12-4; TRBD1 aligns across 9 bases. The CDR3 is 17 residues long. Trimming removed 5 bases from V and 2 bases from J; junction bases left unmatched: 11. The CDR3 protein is CASSVRDRDSVTDTQYF. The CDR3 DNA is TGTGCCAGCAGTGTCCGGGACAGGGATAGTGTCACAGATACGCAGTATTTT.

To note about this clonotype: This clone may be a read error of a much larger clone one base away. The CDR3 reads CASSERGDTEAFF. As DNA, the CDR3 is TGTGCCAGCAGTGAGCGGGGGGACACTGAAGCTTTCTTT. V is TRBV28 and J is TRBJ1-1, with a possible D match to TRBD1 (5 bases). V was pared by 5 bases and J by 3 bases, with 10 bases between. CDR1 is MDHEN and CDR2 is SYDVKM in the germline V gene. This CDR3 is 13 amino acids long.

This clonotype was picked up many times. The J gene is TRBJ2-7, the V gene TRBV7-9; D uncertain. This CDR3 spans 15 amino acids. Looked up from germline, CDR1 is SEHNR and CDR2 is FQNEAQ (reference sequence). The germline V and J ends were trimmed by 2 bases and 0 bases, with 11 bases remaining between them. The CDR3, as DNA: TGTGCCAGCAGCTTATCGGCGGATTCCTCCTACGAGCAGTACTTC. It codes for CASSLSADSSYEQYF.

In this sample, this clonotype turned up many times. The CDR3 sequence is CASSEVEWETQYF. The CDR3 bases are TGTGCCAGCAGCGAAGTAGAATGGGAGACCCAGTACTTC. V is TRBV7-9 and J is TRBJ2-5, with D hard to call. This CDR3 spans 13 amino acids. From germline, CDR1 is SEHNR and CDR2 FQNEAQ (reference sequence). The V end was cut by 5 bases, the J end by 5 bases, with 12 bases between.

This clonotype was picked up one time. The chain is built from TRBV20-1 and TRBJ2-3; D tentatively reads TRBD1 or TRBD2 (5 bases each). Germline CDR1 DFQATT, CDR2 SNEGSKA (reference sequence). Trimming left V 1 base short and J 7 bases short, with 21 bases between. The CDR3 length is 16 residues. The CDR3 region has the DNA TGCAGTGCTAGAGGGGGACGGGATATACAACGTAATACGCAGTATTTT. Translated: CSARGGRDIQRNTQYF.

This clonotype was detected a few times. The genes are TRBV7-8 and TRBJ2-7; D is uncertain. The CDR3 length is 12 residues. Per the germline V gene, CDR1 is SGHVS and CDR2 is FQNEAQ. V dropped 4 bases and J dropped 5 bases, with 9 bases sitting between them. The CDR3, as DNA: TGTGCCAGCAGCTCCGGACCGGACGAGCAGTACTTC. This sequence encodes CASSSGPDEQYF.

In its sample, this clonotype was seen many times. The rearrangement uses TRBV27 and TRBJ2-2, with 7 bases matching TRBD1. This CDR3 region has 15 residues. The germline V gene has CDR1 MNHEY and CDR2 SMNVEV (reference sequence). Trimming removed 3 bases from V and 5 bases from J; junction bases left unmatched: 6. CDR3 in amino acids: CASSFEATGTGELFF. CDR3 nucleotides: TGTGCCAGCAGTTTCGAAGCGACAGGGACCGGGGAGCTGTTTTTT.

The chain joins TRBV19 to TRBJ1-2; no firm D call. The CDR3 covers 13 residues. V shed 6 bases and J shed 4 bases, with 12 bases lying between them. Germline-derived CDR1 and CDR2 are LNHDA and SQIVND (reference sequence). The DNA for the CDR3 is TGTGCCAGTAGCGCAACGGCGGCCTATGGCTACACCTTC. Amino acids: CASSATAAYGYTF.

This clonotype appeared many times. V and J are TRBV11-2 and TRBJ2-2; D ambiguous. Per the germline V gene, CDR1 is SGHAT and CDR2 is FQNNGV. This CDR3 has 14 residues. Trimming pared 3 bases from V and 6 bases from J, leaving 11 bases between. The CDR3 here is CASSLGSAAGELFF. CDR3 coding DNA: TGTGCCAGCAGCTTGGGCTCGGCGGCCGGGGAGCTGTTTTTT. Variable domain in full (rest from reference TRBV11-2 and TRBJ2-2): EAGVAQSPRYKIIEKRQSVAFWCNPISGHATLYWYQQILGQGPKLLIQFQNNGVVDDSQLPKDRFSAERLKGVDSTLKIQPAKLEDSAVYLCASSLGSAAGELFFGEGSRLTVL.

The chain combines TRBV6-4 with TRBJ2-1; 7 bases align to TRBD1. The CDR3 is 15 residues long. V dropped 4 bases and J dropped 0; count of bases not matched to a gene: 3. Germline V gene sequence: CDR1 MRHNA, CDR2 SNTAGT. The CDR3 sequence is CASSAGDSSYNEQFF. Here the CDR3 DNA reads TGTGCCAGCAGTGCCGGGGACAGCTCCTACAATGAGCAGTTCTTC.

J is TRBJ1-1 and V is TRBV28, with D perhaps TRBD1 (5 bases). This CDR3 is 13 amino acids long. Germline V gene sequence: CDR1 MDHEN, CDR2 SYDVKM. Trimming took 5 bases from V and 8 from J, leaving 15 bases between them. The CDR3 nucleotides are TGTGCCAGCAGTCCACGGAGGGGCGAGGAAGCTTTCTTT. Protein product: CASSPRRGEEAFF.

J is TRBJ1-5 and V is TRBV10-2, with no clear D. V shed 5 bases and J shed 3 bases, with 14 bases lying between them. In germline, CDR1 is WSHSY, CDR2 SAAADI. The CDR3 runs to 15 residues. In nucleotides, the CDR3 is TGCGCCAGCAGTCTCGCACTTAGCGCCAATCAGCCCCAGCATTTT. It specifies CASSLALSANQPQHF.

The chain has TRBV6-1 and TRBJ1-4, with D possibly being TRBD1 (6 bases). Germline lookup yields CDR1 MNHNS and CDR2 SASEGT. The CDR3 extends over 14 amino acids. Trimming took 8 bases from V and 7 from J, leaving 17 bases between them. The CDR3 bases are TGTGCCAGCCTTAGGGGGGGGGCTGGTGAAAAACTGTTTTTT. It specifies CASLRGGAGEKLFF.

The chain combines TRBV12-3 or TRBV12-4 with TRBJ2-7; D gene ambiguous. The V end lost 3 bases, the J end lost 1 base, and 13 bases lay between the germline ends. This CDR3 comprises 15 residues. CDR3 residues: CASSFGALGSYEQYF. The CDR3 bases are TGTGCCAGCAGTTTCGGTGCTTTGGGGTCCTACGAGCAGTACTTC.

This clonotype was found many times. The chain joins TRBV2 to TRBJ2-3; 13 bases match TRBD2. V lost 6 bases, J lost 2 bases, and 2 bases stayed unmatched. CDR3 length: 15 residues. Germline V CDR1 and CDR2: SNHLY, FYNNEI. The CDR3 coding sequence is TGTGCCAGCAGCGGACTAGCGGGAGACACAGATACGCAGTATTTT. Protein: CASSGLAGDTDTQYF.

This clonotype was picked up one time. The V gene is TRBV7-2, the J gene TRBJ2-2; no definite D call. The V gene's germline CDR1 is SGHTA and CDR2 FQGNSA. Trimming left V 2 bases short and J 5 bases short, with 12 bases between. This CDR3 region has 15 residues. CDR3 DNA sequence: TGTGCCAGCAGCTTACTGCGCGGCGGAACCGGGGAGCTGTTTTTT. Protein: CASSLLRGGTGELFF.

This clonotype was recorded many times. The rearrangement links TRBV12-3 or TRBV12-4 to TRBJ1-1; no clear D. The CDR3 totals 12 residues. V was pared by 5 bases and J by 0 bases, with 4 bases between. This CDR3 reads CASSLLNTEAFF. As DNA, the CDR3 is TGTGCCAGCAGTCTCCTGAACACTGAAGCTTTCTTT.

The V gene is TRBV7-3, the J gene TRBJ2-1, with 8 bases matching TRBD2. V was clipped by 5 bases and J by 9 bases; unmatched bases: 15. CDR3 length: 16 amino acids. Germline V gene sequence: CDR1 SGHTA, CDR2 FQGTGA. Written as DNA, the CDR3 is TGTGCCAGCAGCCAAGGGGTCGGGAGGGCCGGTGGTGAGCAGTTCTTC. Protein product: CASSQGVGRAGGEQFF.

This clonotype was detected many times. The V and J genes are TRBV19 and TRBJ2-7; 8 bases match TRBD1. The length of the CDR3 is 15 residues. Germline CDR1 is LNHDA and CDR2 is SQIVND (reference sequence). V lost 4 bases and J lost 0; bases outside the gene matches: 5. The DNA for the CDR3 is TGTGCCAGTAGTAAGGACAGGGAACTCTCCTACGAGCAGTACTTC. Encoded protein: CASSKDRELSYEQYF.

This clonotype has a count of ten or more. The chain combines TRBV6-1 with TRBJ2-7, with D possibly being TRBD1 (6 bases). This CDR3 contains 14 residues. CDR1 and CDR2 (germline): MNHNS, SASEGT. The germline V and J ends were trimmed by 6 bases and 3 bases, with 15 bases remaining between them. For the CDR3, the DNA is TGTGCCAGCAGCCAAGAGGCACAGGGCTACGAGCAGTACTTC. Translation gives CASSQEAQGYEQYF.

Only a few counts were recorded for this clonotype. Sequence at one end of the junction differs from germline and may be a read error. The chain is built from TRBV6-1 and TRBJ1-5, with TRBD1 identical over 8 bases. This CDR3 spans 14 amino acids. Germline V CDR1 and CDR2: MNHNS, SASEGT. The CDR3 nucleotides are TGTGCCAGCAGGATGGACAGGGTGAATCGGCCCCAGCATTTT. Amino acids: CASRMDRVNRPQHF.

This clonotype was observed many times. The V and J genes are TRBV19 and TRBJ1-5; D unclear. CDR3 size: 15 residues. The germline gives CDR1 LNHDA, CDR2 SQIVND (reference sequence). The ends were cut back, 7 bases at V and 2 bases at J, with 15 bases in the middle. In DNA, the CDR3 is TGTGCCAGTATCCGACCAGGAGGAGGCAATCAGCCCCAGCATTTT. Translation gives CASIRPGGGNQPQHF. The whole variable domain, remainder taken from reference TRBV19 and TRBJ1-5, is DGGITQSPKYLFRKEGQNVTLSCEQNLNHDAMYWYRQDPGQGLRLIYYSQIVNDFQKGDIAEGYSVSREKKESFPLTVTSAQKNPTAFYLCASIRPGGGNQPQHFGDGTRLSIL.

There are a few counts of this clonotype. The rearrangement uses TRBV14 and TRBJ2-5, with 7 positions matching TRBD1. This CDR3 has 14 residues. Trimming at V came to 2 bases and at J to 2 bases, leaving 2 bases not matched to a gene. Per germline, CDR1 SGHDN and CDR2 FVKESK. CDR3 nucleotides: TGTGCCAGCAGCCAAAGCAGGGGGCAAGAGACCCAGTACTTC. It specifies CASSQSRGQETQYF.

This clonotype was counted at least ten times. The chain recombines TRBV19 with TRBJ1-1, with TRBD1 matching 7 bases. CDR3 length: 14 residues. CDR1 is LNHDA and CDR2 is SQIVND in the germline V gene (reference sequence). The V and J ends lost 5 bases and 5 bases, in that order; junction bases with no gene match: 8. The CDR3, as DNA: TGTGCCAGTAGTGCGACAGGGTTAAGGACTGAAGCTTTCTTT. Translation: CASSATGLRTEAFF.

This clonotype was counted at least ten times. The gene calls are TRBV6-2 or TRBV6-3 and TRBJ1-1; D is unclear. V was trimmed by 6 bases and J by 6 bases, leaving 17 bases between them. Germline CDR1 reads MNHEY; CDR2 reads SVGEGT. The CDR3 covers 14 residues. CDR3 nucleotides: TGTGCCAGCAGATATACAGACCTGAGGGCTGAAGCTTTCTTT. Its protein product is CASRYTDLRAEAFF.

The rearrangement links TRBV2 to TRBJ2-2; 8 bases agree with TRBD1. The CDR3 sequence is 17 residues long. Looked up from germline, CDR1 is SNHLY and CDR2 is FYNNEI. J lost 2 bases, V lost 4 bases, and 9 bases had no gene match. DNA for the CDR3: TGTGCCAGCAGTGGCGGGCAGGGGGCAGGCAACACCGGGGAGCTGTTTTTT. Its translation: CASSGGQGAGNTGELFF.

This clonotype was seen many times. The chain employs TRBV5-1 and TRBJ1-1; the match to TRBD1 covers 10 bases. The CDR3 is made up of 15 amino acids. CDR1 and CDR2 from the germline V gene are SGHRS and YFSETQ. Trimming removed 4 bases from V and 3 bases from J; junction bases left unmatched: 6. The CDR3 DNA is TGCGCCAGCAGCCCCGGGACAGGGGTGGACACTGAAGCTTTCTTT. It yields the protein CASSPGTGVDTEAFF.

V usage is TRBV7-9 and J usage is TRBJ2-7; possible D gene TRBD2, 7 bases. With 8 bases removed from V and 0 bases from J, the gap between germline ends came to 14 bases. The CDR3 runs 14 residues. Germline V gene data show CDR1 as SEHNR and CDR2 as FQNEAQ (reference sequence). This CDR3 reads CASGGGGSSYEQYF. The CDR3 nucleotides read TGTGCCAGCGGGGGGGGCGGTAGCTCCTACGAGCAGTACTTC.

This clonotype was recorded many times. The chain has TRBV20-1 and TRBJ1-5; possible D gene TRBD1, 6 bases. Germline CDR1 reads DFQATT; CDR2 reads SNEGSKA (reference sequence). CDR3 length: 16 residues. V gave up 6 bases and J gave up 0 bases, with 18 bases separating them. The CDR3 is CSARGGGGYSNQPQHF. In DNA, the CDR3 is TGCAGTGCCCGTGGGGGAGGGGGGTATAGCAATCAGCCCCAGCATTTT.

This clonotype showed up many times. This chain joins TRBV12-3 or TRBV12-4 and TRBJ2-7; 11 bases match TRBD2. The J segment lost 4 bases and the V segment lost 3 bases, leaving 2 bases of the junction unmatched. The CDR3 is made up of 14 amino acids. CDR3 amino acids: CASSLGLAEYEQYF. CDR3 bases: TGTGCCAGCAGTTTGGGACTAGCGGAATACGAGCAGTACTTC.

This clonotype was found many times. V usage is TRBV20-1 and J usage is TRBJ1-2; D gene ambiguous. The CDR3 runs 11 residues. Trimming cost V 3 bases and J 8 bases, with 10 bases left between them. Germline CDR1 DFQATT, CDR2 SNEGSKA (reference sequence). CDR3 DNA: TGCAGTGCTAGTGGGCCATACGGCTACACCTTC. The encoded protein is CSASGPYGYTF.